The 12 T cell receptor beta chains in this list originate from one sample, sequenced in a study of blood T cell repertoires in COVID-19. Sequencing was performed with immunoSEQ multiplex PCR; in TCRdb, only in-frame clones are kept and a portion is missing. The table lists a few hundred thousand clones, roughly 85% of them singletons. Source material: peripheral blood. These receptors were collected from a woman younger than 30 with acute or convalescent COVID-19.

The chain employs TRBV30 and TRBJ2-2, with D possibly matching TRBD1 (5 bases). This CDR3 contains 13 residues. Germline assignment: CDR1 GTSNPN and CDR2 SVGIG (reference sequence). Trimming cost V 0 bases and J 6 bases, with 8 bases left between them. DNA of the CDR3: TGTGCCTGGAGTGTACAAGGGGCCGGGGAGCTGTTTTTT. Its protein is CAWSVQGAGELFF. The complete variable domain, with remaining parts taken from reference TRBV30 and TRBJ2-2, reads SQTIHQWPATLVQPVGSPLSLECTVEGTSNPNLYWYRQAAGRGLQLLFYSVGIGQISSEVPQNLSASRPQDRQFILSSKKLLLSDSGFYLCAWSVQGAGELFFGEGSRLTVL.

This clone occurred a few times. The rearrangement joins TRBV4-1 to TRBJ1-6, with a weak D call TRBD1 (5 bases). This CDR3 comprises 16 residues. The V gene's germline CDR1 is MGHRA and CDR2 YSYEKL. The V end was cut by 3 bases, the J end by 10 bases, with 19 bases between. CDR3 region: CASSQNSGTVSSPLHF. The CDR3 region has the DNA TGCGCCAGCAGCCAGAACTCCGGGACTGTTAGCTCACCCCTCCACTTT.

This CDR3 reads CARSGPQHF. As DNA, the CDR3 is TGTGCCAGGTCGGGGCCCCAGCATTTT. This chain uses TRBV19 with TRBJ1-5; no firm D call. CDR1 is LNHDA, CDR2 SQIVND, per germline (reference sequence). Deletions cut 9 bases from V and 9 bases from J, with 6 bases between. CDR3 length equals 9 residues.

The V gene is TRBV5-1, the J gene TRBJ2-1; 14 nucleotides agree with TRBD2. Germline V lookup: CDR1 SGHRS, CDR2 YFSETQ. The CDR3 spans 18 residues. The V segment lost 3 bases and the J segment 5 bases; nucleotides outside the gene matches: 10. DNA of the CDR3: TGCGCCAGCAGCTCGGGACTAGCGGGAGAAAGGAGGGACAATGAGCAGTTCTTC. As protein: CASSSGLAGERRDNEQFF.

The chain links TRBV9 to TRBJ1-1; D uncertain. With 3 bases removed from V and 0 bases from J, the gap between germline ends came to 6 bases. This CDR3 is built from 13 residues. Per germline, CDR1 SGDLS and CDR2 YYNGEE. This CDR3 is CASSANMNTEAFF. The CDR3 DNA is TGTGCCAGCAGCGCGAACATGAACACTGAAGCTTTCTTT.

In this sample, this clone turned up once. The V gene is TRBV5-1, the J gene TRBJ1-2; D is undetermined. Trimming cost V 4 bases and J 3 bases, with 13 bases left between them. This CDR3 contains 14 residues. Per germline, CDR1 SGHRS and CDR2 YFSETQ. The CDR3 loop reads CASSTEALDYGYTF. Here the CDR3 DNA reads TGCGCCAGCAGCACCGAGGCCCTGGACTATGGCTACACCTTC. The variable domain in full, completed from reference TRBV5-1 and TRBJ1-2, reads KAGVTQTPRYLIKTRGQQVTLSCSPISGHRSVSWYQQTPGQGLQFLFEYFSETQRNKGNFPGRFSGRQFSNSRSEMNVSTLELGDSALYLCASSTEALDYGYTFGSGTRLTVV.

CDR3 region: CASKQNSPYYGYTF. The CDR3 DNA reads TGTGCCAGCAAGCAGAACAGCCCTTACTATGGCTACACCTTC. The V call is TRBV28, the J call TRBJ1-2; the D is unclear. Per the germline V gene, CDR1 is MDHEN and CDR2 is SYDVKM. The CDR3 has 14 residues. Trimming removed 7 bases from V and 3 bases from J, with 15 bases in between.

The rearrangement uses TRBV4-1 and TRBJ2-7; perhaps TRBD1 as D (7 bases). Germline assignment: CDR1 MGHRA and CDR2 YSYEKL. With 1 base removed from V and 3 bases from J, the gap between germline ends came to 13 bases. The CDR3 totals 15 residues. DNA for the CDR3: TGCGCCAGCAGCCAAGCGGGGGCAGGGGGCTACGAGCAGTACTTC. It is translated as CASSQAGAGGYEQYF.

This chain links TRBV5-4 with TRBJ1-1; D remains ambiguous. CDR1 is SGHNT, CDR2 YYREEE, per germline (reference sequence). Trimming took off 5 bases at V and 4 bases at J, with 15 bases between the two ends. The CDR3 extends over 14 amino acids. CDR3 protein: CASSFGREVTEAFF. For the CDR3, the DNA is TGTGCCAGCAGTTTTGGACGGGAAGTCACTGAAGCTTTCTTT.

In DNA, the CDR3 is TGTGCCAGCAGCCAAGGCGCCGGAGAAGAGACCCAGTACTTC. It yields the protein CASSQGAGEETQYF. V and J are TRBV4-2 and TRBJ2-5, with D hard to call. V was clipped by 1 base and J by 3 bases, with 9 bases between them. The germline V gene has CDR1 LGHNA and CDR2 YNFKEQ. The CDR3 loop spans 14 amino acids.

This rearrangement joins TRBV30 to TRBJ1-1; D may be TRBD1 (5 bases). The CDR3 spans 13 residues. In germline, CDR1 is GTSNPN, CDR2 SVGIG (reference sequence). V shed 4 bases and J shed 4 bases, with 13 bases lying between them. The CDR3 reads CAWTTGGITEAFF. The CDR3 bases are TGTGCCTGGACCACAGGAGGGATCACTGAAGCTTTCTTT.

The rearrangement links TRBV29-1 to TRBJ2-7; D remains unclear. The V gene's germline CDR1 is SQVTM and CDR2 ANQGSEA. The CDR3 consists of 8 residues. V dropped 4 bases and J dropped 7 bases, with 2 bases sitting between them. The CDR3 sequence: CSVVEQYF. DNA for the CDR3: TGCAGCGTTGTAGAGCAGTACTTC.